The clone carrying this TCR beta chain was seen more than once but under ten times. Antigen unknown. Primers for the PCR totalled 60 Vbeta and 13 Jbeta. This table comes from immunoSEQ multiplex PCR, and its TCRdb copy is limited to in-frame clones, with some not included. The sample contains 150,000 to 200,000 clones, around 77% of which appear only once. This specimen comes from a study of cytomegalovirus exposure and HLA in healthy donors. Study observations and caveats: Specific recognition of CMV antigens was confirmed in vitro for a few chains (all CMV-associated).

Between the trimmed V and J ends, which lost 0 bases and 4 bases, there was a span of 12 bases. This CDR3 region has 15 residues. Germline V gene data show CDR1 as SGHDN and CDR2 as FVKESK. The specimen was PBMCs. The sequence was collected from a female donor in good health and CMV-seronegative. The chain recombines TRBV14 with TRBJ1-1, with D tentatively TRBD1 (6 bases). The CDR3 bases are TGTGCCAGCAGCCAAGAACGGCGAGGGGGCACTGAAGCTTTCTTT. Translated: CASSQERRGGTEAFF.